This T cell receptor (beta chain) emerged from a study of blood T cell repertoires in COVID-19. Across the whole study: Specimens from acute and convalescent COVID-19 originated in the United States, Italy and Spain. The cDNA or gDNA used as material had been derived from T cells, B-cell-depleted T cells, or PBMCs.

In the study's own analysis: Reference gene primers were amplified, and this amplification served to estimate nucleated cell counts. Sequencing used immunoSEQ multiplex PCR; TCRdb keeps in-frame clones, though not all of them. V, J and clone size are taken as reported in that table, and D and trimming were inferred from the DNA itself. The table has under 150,000 clones, around 80% seen once. After removal of 0 bases from V and 2 bases from J, the junction contained 5 bases not matched to a gene. CDR1 is SEHNR, CDR2 FQNEAQ, per germline (reference sequence). The CDR3 extends over 17 amino acids. The sequence was collected from a human donor in a cohort sampled during active COVID-19. J is TRBJ2-2 and V is TRBV7-9; 8 bases align to TRBD1. The sample comprised peripheral blood. DNA for the CDR3: TGTGCCAGCAGCTTAGCCGCCGGGACAGGAAACACCGGGGAGCTGTTTTTT. Its protein is CASSLAAGTGNTGELFF.